The clone carrying this TCR beta chain was seen only a few times. TCRdb's table, derived via immunoSEQ multiplex PCR, lists solely in-frame clones and lacks some. The data show some 6,600 clones, 70% to 90% seen once. Trimming shortened V by 0 bases and J by 6 bases, and 8 bases separated the two germline ends. CDR3 length: 13 residues. Germline loops: CDR1 MGHRA, CDR2 YSYEKL. The data stem from a study of tumour-infiltrating T cells in Burkitt lymphoma. Study as a whole: Survival, overall and progression-free, tracked with productive clonality.

The receptor was derived from a human donor with Burkitt lymphoma. The chain is built from TRBV4-1 and TRBJ1-1, with D unclear. Sequencing was carried out using tumor tissue. The DNA of the CDR3 is TGCGCCAGCAGCCAAGATTATACAGCTGAAGCTTTCTTT. Protein sequence: CASSQDYTAEAFF.